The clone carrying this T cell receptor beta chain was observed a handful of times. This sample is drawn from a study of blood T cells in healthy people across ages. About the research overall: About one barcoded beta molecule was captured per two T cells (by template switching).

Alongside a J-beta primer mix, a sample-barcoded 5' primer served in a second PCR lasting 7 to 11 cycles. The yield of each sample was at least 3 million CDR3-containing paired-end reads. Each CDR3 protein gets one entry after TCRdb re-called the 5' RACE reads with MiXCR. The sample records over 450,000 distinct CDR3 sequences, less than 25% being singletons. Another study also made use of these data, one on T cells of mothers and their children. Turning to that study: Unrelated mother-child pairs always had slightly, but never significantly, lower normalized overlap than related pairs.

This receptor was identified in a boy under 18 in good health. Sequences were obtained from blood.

CDR3 sequence reads: CASSPEATGAPGDTQYF. CDR3 nucleotides: TGTGCCAGCTCACCGGAAGCGACGGGGGCACCGGGAGATACGCAGTATTTT. The chain carries TRBV18 and TRBJ2-3; perhaps D is TRBD1 or TRBD2 (6 bases each). With 3 bases removed from V and 5 bases from J, the gap between germline ends came to 21 bases. This CDR3 is built from 17 residues. Germline-derived CDR1 and CDR2 are KGHSH and LQKENI.